What follows are 20 T cell receptor beta chains derived from one specimen sequenced in a study of blood T cell repertoires in COVID-19 (dated by TCRdb to the early 2020s). Library creation used the immunoSEQ multiplex PCR assay. Held by TCRdb, this immuneACCESS table contains in-frame sequences only and omits some clones. Under half of the omission traces to an unresolved V gene where checked; the cause of the rest is unknown. The sample yields 150,000 to 200,000 clones; roughly 73% were counted once. 2.5% to 3.5% of the sample comes from the top ten. The source material was peripheral blood. These receptors all stem from a woman of 80 years or more with active or convalescent COVID-19.

The V gene is TRBV6-1, the J gene TRBJ2-3, with D perhaps TRBD2 (7 bases). The V gene lost 1 base and the J gene lost 2 bases, with 13 bases spanning the gap. Germline CDR1 and CDR2: MNHNS and SASEGT. The CDR3 extends over 16 amino acids. The CDR3 sequence is CASSEVRGGVTDTQYF. Written as DNA, the CDR3 is TGTGCCAGCAGTGAAGTGAGGGGGGGGGTCACAGATACGCAGTATTTT.

The chain employs TRBV5-1 and TRBJ1-2; no reliable D call. In germline, CDR1 is SGHRS, CDR2 YFSETQ. The CDR3 sequence is 17 residues long. V was cut by 4 bases and J by 8 bases, with 27 bases left in between. The CDR3 sequence is CASSPSRTNPRGRGYTF. The DNA of the CDR3 is TGCGCCAGCAGCCCCTCCCGTACCAACCCCCGGGGTAGGGGCTACACCTTC.

V usage is TRBV7-8 and J usage is TRBJ1-2; D possibly corresponds to TRBD1 (6 bases). Trimming pared 7 bases from V and 8 bases from J, leaving 20 bases between. Germline V gene lookup returns CDR1 SGHVS and CDR2 FQNEAQ. The CDR3 extends over 14 amino acids. The CDR3 sequence is CASNYGMGGRGYTF. The CDR3 nucleotides read TGTGCCAGCAACTACGGAATGGGGGGGCGAGGCTACACCTTC.

J is TRBJ2-3 and V is TRBV2, with D possibly TRBD1 on 6 matching bases. This CDR3 spans 14 amino acids. CDR1 and CDR2 from the germline V gene are SNHLY and FYNNEI. V was pared by 7 bases and J by 4 bases, with 15 bases between. The CDR3 here is CASTQGMGADTQYF. CDR3 nucleotide sequence: TGTGCCAGCACCCAGGGGATGGGCGCAGATACGCAGTATTTT.

The rearrangement joins TRBV10-3 to TRBJ1-2, with TRBD1 matching 7 bases. The CDR3 spans 13 residues. Looked up from germline, CDR1 is ENHRY and CDR2 is SYGVKD. V dropped 6 bases and J dropped 3; count of bases not matched to a gene: 4. The chain's CDR3 is CAIRAGQDYGYTF. The CDR3 coding sequence is TGTGCCATCAGGGCAGGACAGGACTATGGCTACACCTTC.

There are a few counts of this clone. The chain recombines TRBV10-3 with TRBJ1-1, with D unclear. The CDR3 has 14 residues. With 0 bases removed from V and 1 base from J, the gap between germline ends came to 6 bases. The germline gives CDR1 ENHRY, CDR2 SYGVKD. In nucleotides, the CDR3 is TGTGCCATCAGTGAGTCGACTTCGAACACTGAAGCTTTCTTT. It encodes CAISESTSNTEAFF.

The J gene is TRBJ1-1, the V gene TRBV5-1; maybe TRBD1 (5 bases). The CDR3 covers 17 residues. The ends were cut back, 1 base at V and 0 bases at J, with 16 bases in the middle. Germline CDR1 and CDR2: SGHRS and YFSETQ. The CDR3 sequence is CASSLFLTVGLNTEAFF. The CDR3 bases are TGCGCCAGCAGCTTGTTTCTCACGGTGGGGCTGAACACTGAAGCTTTCTTT. The full variable domain, rest sourced from reference TRBV5-1 and TRBJ1-1, is KAGVTQTPRYLIKTRGQQVTLSCSPISGHRSVSWYQQTPGQGLQFLFEYFSETQRNKGNFPGRFSGRQFSNSRSEMNVSTLELGDSALYLCASSLFLTVGLNTEAFFGQGTRLTVV.

This clone showed up just once. This chain uses TRBV6-5 with TRBJ1-6; D is perhaps TRBD1 (5 bases). The V gene's germline CDR1 is MNHEY and CDR2 SVGAGI. The CDR3 is 13 amino acids. Here the CDR3 DNA reads TGTGCGGTGGCGGGACCCTATAATTCACCCCTCCACTTT. It is translated as CAVAGPYNSPLHF.

V is TRBV6-2 or TRBV6-3 and J is TRBJ2-7; D gene uncertain. The V gene lost 5 bases and the J gene lost 0 bases, with 14 bases spanning the gap. Germline V CDR1 and CDR2: MNHEY, SVGEGT. CDR3 length: 15 amino acids. The chain's CDR3 is CASSTETSSSYEQYF. The CDR3 DNA is TGTGCCAGCAGTACTGAGACTTCCAGCTCCTACGAGCAGTACTTC.

This chain links TRBV6-2 or TRBV6-3 with TRBJ1-3, with D possibly matching TRBD1 (6 bases). V lost 2 bases to trimming and J lost 0 bases, with 11 bases between them. The CDR3 loop spans 16 amino acids. Germline-derived CDR1 and CDR2 are MNHEY and SVGEGT. CDR3 coding DNA: TGTGCCAGCAGTTACCAGGACAGTACCTCTGGAAACACCATATATTTT. Translated, it gives CASSYQDSTSGNTIYF.

As concerns this clone: This sample also contains other DNA sequences that code for the same CDR3. V and J are TRBV28 and TRBJ2-7; no clear D gene. This CDR3 has 11 residues. The germline CDR1 and CDR2 sequences are MDHEN and SYDVKM. Deletions cut 5 bases from V and 3 bases from J, with 5 bases between. CDR3: CASSPLYEQYF. In nucleotides, the CDR3 is TGTGCCAGCAGTCCCCTCTACGAGCAGTACTTC.

In its sample, this clone was seen once. In DNA form, the CDR3 reads TGTGCCAGCAGCTTCGGCGGGGGCGAGGGAGATACGCAGTATTTT. The encoded protein is CASSFGGGEGDTQYF. V usage is TRBV7-7 and J usage is TRBJ2-3; perhaps TRBD2 as D (7 bases). Germline V gene lookup returns CDR1 SSHAT and CDR2 FNYEAQ (reference sequence). V shed 3 bases and J shed 5 bases, with 15 bases lying between them. The CDR3 is 15 residues long. Supplemented by reference TRBV7-7 and TRBJ2-3, the full variable domain reads GAGVSQSPRYKVTKRGQDVTLRCDPISSHATLYWYQQALGQGPEFLTYFNYEAQPDKSGLPSDRFSAERPEGSISTLTIQRTEQRDSAMYRCASSFGGGEGDTQYFGPGTRLTVL.

The CDR3 sequence: CASSFRGGDTGELFF. CDR3 nucleotides: TGTGCCAGCAGCTTCCGCGGGGGTGACACCGGGGAGCTGTTTTTT. The J gene is TRBJ2-2, the V gene TRBV5-4; 7 bases are a match to TRBD2. CDR1 SGHNT and CDR2 YYREEE come from the germline V gene (reference sequence). This CDR3 is built from 15 residues. The J segment lost 3 bases and the V segment lost 2 bases, leaving 4 bases of the junction unmatched.

The genes are TRBV19 and TRBJ2-7, with TRBD1 matching 7 bases. Germline V gene lookup returns CDR1 LNHDA and CDR2 SQIVND (reference sequence). This CDR3 contains 14 residues. Unmatched junction bases numbered 4, after V lost 3 bases and J lost 2 bases. The CDR3 DNA follows: TGTGCCAGTAGTATCCCGGACAGGACCTACGAGCAGTACTTC. Protein: CASSIPDRTYEQYF.

CDR3: CASSPQGSGNTIYF. DNA for the CDR3: TGTGCCAGCAGCCCACAGGGCTCTGGAAACACCATATATTTT. The chain employs TRBV4-2 and TRBJ1-3; possibly TRBD1 for D (6 bases). Germline V CDR1 and CDR2: LGHNA, YNFKEQ. Deletions cut 4 bases from V and 0 bases from J, with 7 bases between. The CDR3 is made up of 14 amino acids.

This clone has more than one count but fewer than ten. V usage is TRBV4-1 and J usage is TRBJ2-4; TRBD1 is a possible D gene (5 bases). This CDR3 spans 12 amino acids. V lost 3 bases to trimming and J lost 5 bases, with 5 bases between them. CDR1 is MGHRA and CDR2 is YSYEKL in the germline V gene. The DNA of the CDR3 is TGCGCCAGCAGCCACAGGGAAAACATTCAGTACTTC. Protein product: CASSHRENIQYF.

This chain connects TRBV3-1 (or the pseudogene TRBV3-2) to TRBJ1-4; 10 bases agree with TRBD1. This CDR3 has 15 amino acids. Trimming cost V 1 base and J 7 bases; bases outside gene matches: 3. Germline lookup yields CDR1 LGHDT and CDR2 YNNKEL (reference sequence). CDR3 in DNA: TGTGCCAGCAGCCAAGTGGGGACAGGGGTTGAAAAACTGTTTTTT. Encoded protein: CASSQVGTGVEKLFF.

The J gene is TRBJ1-5, the V gene TRBV7-9; no clear D. Trimming stripped 3 bases from V and 4 bases from J, with 7 bases between. The germline V gene encodes CDR1 SEHNR and CDR2 FQNEAQ (reference sequence). CDR3 length equals 13 residues. The CDR3 bases are TGTGCCAGCAGCTTCGAGGGTAATCAGCCCCAGCATTTT. This sequence encodes CASSFEGNQPQHF.

The rearrangement uses TRBV28 and TRBJ2-7, with 8 nucleotides matching TRBD1. V trimming: 5 bases; J trimming: 6 bases; junction bases outside the gene matches: 3. The CDR3 is made up of 12 amino acids. The germline V gene has CDR1 MDHEN and CDR2 SYDVKM. The CDR3 protein is CASSTGTGEQYF. The CDR3 bases are TGTGCCAGCAGTACCGGGACAGGCGAGCAGTACTTC.

This clone was observed a handful of times. This chain uses TRBV7-8 with TRBJ1-5; D is undetermined. CDR1 and CDR2 from the germline V gene are SGHVS and FQNEAQ. The CDR3 runs 13 residues. The ends were cut back, 4 bases at V and 6 bases at J, with 10 bases in the middle. CDR3 bases: TGTGCCAGCAGCTCTAGACTTGGTCAGCCCCAGCATTTT. Translation: CASSSRLGQPQHF.